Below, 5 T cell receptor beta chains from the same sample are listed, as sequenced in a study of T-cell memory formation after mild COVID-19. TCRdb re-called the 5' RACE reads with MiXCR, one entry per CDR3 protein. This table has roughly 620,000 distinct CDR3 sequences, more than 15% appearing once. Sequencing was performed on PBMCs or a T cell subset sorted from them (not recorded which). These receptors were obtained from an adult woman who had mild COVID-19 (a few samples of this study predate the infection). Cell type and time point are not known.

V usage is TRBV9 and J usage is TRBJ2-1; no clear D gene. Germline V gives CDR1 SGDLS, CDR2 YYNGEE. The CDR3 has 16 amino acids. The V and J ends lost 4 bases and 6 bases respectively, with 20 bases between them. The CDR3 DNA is TGTGCCAGCAGCCCCTCCCTCCTCGTCTTGGGCAATGAGCAGTTCTTC. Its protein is CASSPSLLVLGNEQFF.

The CDR3 region has the DNA TGTGCCAGCAGCTTCGATTTGGAGCAGTTCTTC. Translation: CASSFDLEQFF. The chain joins TRBV7-2 to TRBJ2-1; D is uncertain. In germline, CDR1 is SGHTA, CDR2 FQGNSA. V was pared by 3 bases and J by 10 bases, with 7 bases between. The CDR3 is 11 residues long.

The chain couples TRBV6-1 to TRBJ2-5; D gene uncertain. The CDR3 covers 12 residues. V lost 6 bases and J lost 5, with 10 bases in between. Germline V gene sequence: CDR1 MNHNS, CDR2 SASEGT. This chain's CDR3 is CASRVVGETQYF. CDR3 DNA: TGTGCCAGCAGAGTAGTTGGTGAGACCCAGTACTTC.

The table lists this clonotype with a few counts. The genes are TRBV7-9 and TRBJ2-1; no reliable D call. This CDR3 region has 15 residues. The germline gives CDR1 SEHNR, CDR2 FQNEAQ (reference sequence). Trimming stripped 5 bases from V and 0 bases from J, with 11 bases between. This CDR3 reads CASSPTTPSYNEQFF. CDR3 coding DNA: TGTGCCAGCAGCCCGACAACCCCCTCCTACAATGAGCAGTTCTTC.

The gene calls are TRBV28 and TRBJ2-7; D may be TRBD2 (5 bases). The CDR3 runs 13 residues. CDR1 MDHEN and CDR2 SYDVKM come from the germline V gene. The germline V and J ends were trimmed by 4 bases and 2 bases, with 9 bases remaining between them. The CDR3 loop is CASSSRLTYEQYF. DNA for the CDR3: TGTGCCAGCAGTTCCCGACTAACCTACGAGCAGTACTTC.